This TCR beta chain was recovered during a study of blood T cell repertoires in COVID-19. Assay: immunoSEQ multiplex PCR; the TCRdb copy retains only in-frame clones and omits some. The table includes 200,000 or so clones, 75% to 85% detected once. There are 12 residues in the CDR3. The germline CDR1 and CDR2 sequences are SNHLY and FYNNEI. Trimming took off 0 bases at V and 9 bases at J, with 8 bases between the two ends. The receptor comes from a man aged 40-49 years who had recovered from COVID-19. Sequencing input: peripheral blood. The chain links TRBV2 to TRBJ1-1; no clear D. CDR3 residues: CASSEAADKAFF. The CDR3 DNA reads as TGTGCCAGCAGTGAAGCTGCGGATAAAGCTTTCTTT.